The rows below give T cell receptor beta chains drawn from one sample of a study of cytomegalovirus exposure and HLA in healthy donors. This table comes from immunoSEQ multiplex PCR, and its TCRdb copy is limited to in-frame clones, with some not included. The sample has fewer than 200,000 clones, around 80% seen once; the top ten hold roughly 5%. The sample comprised PBMCs. The receptors were sampled from a male donor in good health and CMV-seronegative. Both conserved end residues are part of each CDR3. D genes are given only for firm matches. Clone size is stated in some rows and not others, as once, few, many or a class when expanded.

J,size,length,D,V,DNA,CDR3
TRBJ2-7,once,15,TRBD2,TRBV5-1,TGCGCCAGCAGCCCAACTAGCGGGAGCTTTTACGAGCAGTACTTC,CASSPTSGSFYEQYF
TRBJ1-4,NA,14,NA,TRBV29-1,TGCAGCGTGACCCCCCGGGCAGGGGCTGAAAAACTGTTTTTT,CSVTPRAGAEKLFF
TRBJ2-5,NA,14,TRBD2,TRBV11-3,TGTGCCAGCAGCACTAGCGGGCTCCAAGAGACCCAGTACTTC,CASSTSGLQETQYF
TRBJ1-2,NA,12,NA,TRBV27,TGTGCCAGCAGTTCAGGAATCTATGGCTACACCTTC,CASSSGIYGYTF
TRBJ1-2,NA,13,NA,TRBV27,TGTGCCAGCAGTGAACATACTAACTATGGCTACACCTTC,CASSEHTNYGYTF
TRBJ2-3,NA,16,TRBD1,TRBV6-5,TGTGCCAGCAGTTACTCTTACGGACAGGGCACAGATACGCAGTATTTT,CASSYSYGQGTDTQYF
TRBJ2-1,NA,13,TRBD2,TRBV7-2,TGTGCCAGCAGGTACGGGGGGGGCAATGAGCAGTTCTTC,CASRYGGGNEQFF
TRBJ2-2,few,15,TRBD1,TRBV6-6,TGTGCCAGCAGCCGTGGACAGGGCGGTACCGGGGAGCTGTTTTTT,CASSRGQGGTGELFF
TRBJ2-7,NA,12,NA,TRBV5-6,TGTGCCAGCAGCTCCCCTTTTGAGGACAGATACTTC,CASSSPFEDRYF
TRBJ2-5,NA,13,NA,TRBV5-4,TGTGCCAGCAGCAGACAGTTTCAAGAGACCCAGTACTTC,CASSRQFQETQYF
TRBJ2-1,NA,15,TRBD1,TRBV7-2,TGTGCCAGCAGCCCCCGGGACAGGGGCAACAATGAGCAGTTCTTC,CASSPRDRGNNEQFF
TRBJ2-7,few,14,TRBD1,TRBV2,TGTGCCAGCAGGGGGGTCGCAGGGGGCTTGGAGCAGTACTTC,CASRGVAGGLEQYF
TRBJ1-3,few,14,NA,TRBV7-9,TGTGCCAGCAGCTCACAGGGATCTGGAAACACCATATATTTT,CASSSQGSGNTIYF
TRBJ2-7,NA,16,TRBD1,TRBV6-5,TGTGCCAGCAGTTACCAGGCGGGGACAGGGGCCGCCGAGCAGTACTTC,CASSYQAGTGAAEQYF
TRBJ1-5,NA,13,NA,TRBV2,TGTGCCAGCAGTCCCCAGAGGGTTCAGCCCCAGCATTTT,CASSPQRVQPQHF
TRBJ2-7,few,14,NA,TRBV2,TGTGCCAGCAGGTTTCGGGGTAGCGGCCACGAGCAGTACTTC,CASRFRGSGHEQYF
TRBJ2-1,NA,18,TRBD2,TRBV6-4,TGTGCCAGCAGTCCCACACGGGCACTAGCGGGAGGGATGGGTGAGCAGTTCTTC,CASSPTRALAGGMGEQFF
TRBJ1-1,NA,15,NA,TRBV6-6,TGTGCCAGCAGTAAAATGGACAGATCCGGGCGTGAAGCTTTCTTT,CASSKMDRSGREAFF
TRBJ2-1,NA,15,TRBD2,TRBV7-9,TGTGCCAGCAGCCCCCGGGGAGCGGGACACAATGAGCAGTTCTTC,CASSPRGAGHNEQFF
TRBJ1-5,few,13,NA,TRBV7-9,TGTGCCAGCAGCCTGGGGGCGGAACAGCCCCAGCATTTT,CASSLGAEQPQHF
TRBJ1-2,few,15,NA,TRBV5-6,TGTGCCAGCAGCTTGGCCGACAGGCGGCACGGGGGCTACACCTTC,CASSLADRRHGGYTF
TRBJ2-1,NA,12,NA,TRBV27,TGTGCCAGCAGTCCTAGTTACAATGAGCAGTTCTTC,CASSPSYNEQFF